This T cell receptor beta chain was captured by sequencing in a study of T cell responses to AZD1222 COVID-19 vaccine. Sequenced by immunoSEQ multiplex PCR; TCRdb stores in-frame clones only, minus some. The sample shows over 110,000 clones, 93% of them seen only once. The CDR3 length is 12 residues. V lost 0 bases and J lost 10, with 8 bases in between. The germline V gene encodes CDR1 ENHRY and CDR2 SYGVKD. This TCR came from an adult in good health. This rearrangement joins TRBV10-3 to TRBJ2-3; D ambiguous. The material was peripheral blood, obtained on day 0 of AZD1222 vaccination. The CDR3 DNA reads as TGTGCCATCAGTGAGTCGTCTACTGCGCAGTATTTT. It translates to CAISESSTAQYF.